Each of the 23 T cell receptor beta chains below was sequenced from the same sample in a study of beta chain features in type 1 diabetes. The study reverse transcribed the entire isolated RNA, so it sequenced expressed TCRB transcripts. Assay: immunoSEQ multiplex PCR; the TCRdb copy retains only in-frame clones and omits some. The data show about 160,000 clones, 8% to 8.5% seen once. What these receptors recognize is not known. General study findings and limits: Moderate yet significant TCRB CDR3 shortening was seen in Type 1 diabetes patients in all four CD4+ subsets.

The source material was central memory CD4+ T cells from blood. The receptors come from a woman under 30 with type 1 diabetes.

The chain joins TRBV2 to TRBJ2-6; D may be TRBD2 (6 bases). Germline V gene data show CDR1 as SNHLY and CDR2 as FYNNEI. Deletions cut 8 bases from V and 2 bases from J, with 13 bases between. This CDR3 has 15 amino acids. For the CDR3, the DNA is TGTGCCAGCGACTCCGGGAGTCCTGGGGCCAACGTCCTGACTTTC. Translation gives CASDSGSPGANVLTF.

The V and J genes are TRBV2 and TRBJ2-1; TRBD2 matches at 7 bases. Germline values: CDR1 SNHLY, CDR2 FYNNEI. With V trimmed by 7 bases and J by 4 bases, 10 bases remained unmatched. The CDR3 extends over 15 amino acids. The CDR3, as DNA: TGTGCCAGCACCCTTAGCGGGCTCTCGTACAATGAGCAGTTCTTC. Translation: CASTLSGLSYNEQFF. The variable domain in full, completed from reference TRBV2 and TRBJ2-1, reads EPEVTQTPSHQVTQMGQEVILRCVPISNHLYFYWYRQILGQKVEFLVSFYNNEISEKSEIFDDQFSVERPDGSNFTLKIRSTKLEDSAMYFCASTLSGLSYNEQFFGPGTRLTVL.

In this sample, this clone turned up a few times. CDR3 amino acids: CASSPARASGLYEQYF. The DNA of the CDR3 is TGTGCCAGCAGCCCCGCCCGGGCTAGCGGACTCTACGAGCAGTACTTC. This chain connects TRBV7-9 to TRBJ2-7; 7 nucleotides align to TRBD2. The CDR3 is made up of 16 amino acids. The germline V gene has CDR1 SEHNR and CDR2 FQNEAQ (reference sequence). The V and J ends lost 5 bases and 3 bases, in that order; junction bases with no gene match: 13.

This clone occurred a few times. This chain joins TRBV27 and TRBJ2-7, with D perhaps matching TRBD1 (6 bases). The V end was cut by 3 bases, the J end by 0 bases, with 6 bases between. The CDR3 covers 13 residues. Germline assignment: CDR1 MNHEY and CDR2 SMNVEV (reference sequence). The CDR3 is CASSLGHSYEQYF. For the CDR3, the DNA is TGTGCCAGCAGTTTGGGACACTCCTACGAGCAGTACTTC.

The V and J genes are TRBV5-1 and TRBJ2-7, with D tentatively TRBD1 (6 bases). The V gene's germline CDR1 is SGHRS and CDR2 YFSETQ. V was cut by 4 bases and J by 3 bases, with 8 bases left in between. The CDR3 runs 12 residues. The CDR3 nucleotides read TGCGCCAGCAGCCAGGACAGCTACGAGCAGTACTTC. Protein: CASSQDSYEQYF.

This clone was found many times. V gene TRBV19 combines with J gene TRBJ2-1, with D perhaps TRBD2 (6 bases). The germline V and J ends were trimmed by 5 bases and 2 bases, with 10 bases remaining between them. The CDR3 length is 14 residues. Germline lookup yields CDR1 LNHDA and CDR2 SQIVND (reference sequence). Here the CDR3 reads CASSSASAYNEQFF. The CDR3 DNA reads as TGTGCCAGTAGTTCGGCTAGCGCCTACAATGAGCAGTTCTTC.

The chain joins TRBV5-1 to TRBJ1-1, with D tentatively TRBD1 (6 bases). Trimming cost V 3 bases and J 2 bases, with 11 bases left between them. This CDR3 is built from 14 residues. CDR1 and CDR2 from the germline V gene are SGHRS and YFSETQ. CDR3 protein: CASSSGVVNTEAFF. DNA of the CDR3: TGCGCCAGCAGCTCAGGGGTTGTAAACACTGAAGCTTTCTTT.

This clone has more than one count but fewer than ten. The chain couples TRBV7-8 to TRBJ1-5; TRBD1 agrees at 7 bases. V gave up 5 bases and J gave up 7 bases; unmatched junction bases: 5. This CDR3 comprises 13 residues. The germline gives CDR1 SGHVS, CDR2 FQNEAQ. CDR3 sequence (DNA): TGTGCCAGCAGCCTAGGGGGCCGACAGCCCCAGCATTTT. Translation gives CASSLGGRQPQHF.

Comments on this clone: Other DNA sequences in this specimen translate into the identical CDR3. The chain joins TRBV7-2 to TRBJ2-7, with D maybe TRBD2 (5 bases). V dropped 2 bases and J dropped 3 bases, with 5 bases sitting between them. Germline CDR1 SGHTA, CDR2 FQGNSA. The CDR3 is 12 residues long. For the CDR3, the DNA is TGTGCCAGCAGCTTACGGGGCTACGAGCAGTACTTC. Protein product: CASSLRGYEQYF.

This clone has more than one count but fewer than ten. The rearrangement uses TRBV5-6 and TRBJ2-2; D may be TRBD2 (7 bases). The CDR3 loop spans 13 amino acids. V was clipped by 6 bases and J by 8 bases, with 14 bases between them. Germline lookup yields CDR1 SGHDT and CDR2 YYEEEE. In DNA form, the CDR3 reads TGTGCCAGCACTCCGGGGGGCCTGGGGGAGCTGTTTTTT. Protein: CASTPGGLGELFF.

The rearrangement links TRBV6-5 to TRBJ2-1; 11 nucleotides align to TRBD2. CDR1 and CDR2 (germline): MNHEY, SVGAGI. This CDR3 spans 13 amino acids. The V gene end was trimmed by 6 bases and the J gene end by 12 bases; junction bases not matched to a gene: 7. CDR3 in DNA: TGTGCCAGCAGCTCGGGACTAGCGGTTGGGCAGTTCTTC. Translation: CASSSGLAVGQFF.

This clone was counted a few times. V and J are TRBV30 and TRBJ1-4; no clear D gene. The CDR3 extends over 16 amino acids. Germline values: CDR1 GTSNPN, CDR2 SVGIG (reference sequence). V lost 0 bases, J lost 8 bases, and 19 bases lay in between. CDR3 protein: CAWSVLVGVGSEKLFF. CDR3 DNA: TGTGCCTGGAGTGTACTGGTCGGGGTGGGTTCGGAAAAACTGTTTTTT.

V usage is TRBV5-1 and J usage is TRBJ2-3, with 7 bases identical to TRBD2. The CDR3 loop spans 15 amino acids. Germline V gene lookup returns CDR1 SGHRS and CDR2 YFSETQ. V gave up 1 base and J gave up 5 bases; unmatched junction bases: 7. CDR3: CASSLTGGVGDTQYF. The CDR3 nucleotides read TGCGCCAGCAGCTTGACGGGGGGAGTTGGAGATACGCAGTATTTT.

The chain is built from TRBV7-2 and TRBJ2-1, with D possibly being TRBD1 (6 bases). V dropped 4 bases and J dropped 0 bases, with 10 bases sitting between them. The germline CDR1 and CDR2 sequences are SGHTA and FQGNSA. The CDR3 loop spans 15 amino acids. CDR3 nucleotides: TGTGCCAGCAGCTGGGACATAAGCTCCTACAATGAGCAGTTCTTC. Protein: CASSWDISSYNEQFF.

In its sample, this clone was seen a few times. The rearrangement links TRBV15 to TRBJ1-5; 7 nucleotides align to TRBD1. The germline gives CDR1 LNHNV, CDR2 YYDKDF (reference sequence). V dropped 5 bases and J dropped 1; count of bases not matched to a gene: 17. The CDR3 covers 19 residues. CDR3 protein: CATSSQGGGQGVSNQPQHF. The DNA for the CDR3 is TGTGCCACCAGCTCCCAGGGGGGCGGGCAGGGCGTAAGCAATCAGCCCCAGCATTTT.

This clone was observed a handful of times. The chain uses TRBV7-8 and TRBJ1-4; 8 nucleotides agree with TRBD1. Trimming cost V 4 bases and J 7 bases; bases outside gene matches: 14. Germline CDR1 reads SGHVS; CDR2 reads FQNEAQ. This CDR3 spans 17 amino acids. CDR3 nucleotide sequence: TGTGCCAGCAGCTCAAATACTAACAGGGGGGCGGGTGAAAAACTGTTTTTT. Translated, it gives CASSSNTNRGAGEKLFF.

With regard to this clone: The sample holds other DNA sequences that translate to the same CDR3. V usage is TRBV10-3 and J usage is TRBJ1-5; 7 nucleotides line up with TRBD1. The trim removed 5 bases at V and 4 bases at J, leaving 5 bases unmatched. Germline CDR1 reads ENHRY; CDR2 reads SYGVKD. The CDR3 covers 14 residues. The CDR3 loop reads CAISQTGENQPQHF. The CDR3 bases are TGTGCCATCAGTCAAACAGGGGAGAATCAGCCCCAGCATTTT.

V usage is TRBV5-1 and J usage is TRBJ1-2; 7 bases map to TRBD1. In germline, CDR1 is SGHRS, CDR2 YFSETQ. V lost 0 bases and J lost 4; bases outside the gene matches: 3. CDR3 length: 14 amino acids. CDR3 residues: CASSLGGDSYGYTF. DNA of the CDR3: TGCGCCAGCAGCTTGGGGGGGGACAGCTATGGCTACACCTTC.

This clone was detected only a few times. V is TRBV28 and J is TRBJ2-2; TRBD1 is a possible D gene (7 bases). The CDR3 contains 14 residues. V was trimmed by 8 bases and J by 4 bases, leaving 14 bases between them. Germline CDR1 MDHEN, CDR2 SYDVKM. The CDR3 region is CASLPGGSTGELFF. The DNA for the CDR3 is TGTGCCAGCCTTCCAGGGGGGAGCACCGGGGAGCTGTTTTTT.

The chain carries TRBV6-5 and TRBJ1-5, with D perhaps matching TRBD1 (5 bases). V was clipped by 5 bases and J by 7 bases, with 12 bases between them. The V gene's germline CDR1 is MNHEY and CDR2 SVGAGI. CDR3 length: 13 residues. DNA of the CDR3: TGTGCCAGCAGTCCGCTGGGGCGGCAGCCCCAGCATTTT. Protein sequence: CASSPLGRQPQHF.

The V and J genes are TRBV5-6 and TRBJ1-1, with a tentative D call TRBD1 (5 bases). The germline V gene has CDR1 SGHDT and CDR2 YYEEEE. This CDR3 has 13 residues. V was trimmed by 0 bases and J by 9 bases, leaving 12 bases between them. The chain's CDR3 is CASSLVGALQAFF. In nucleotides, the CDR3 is TGTGCCAGCAGCTTGGTTGGGGCTCTGCAAGCTTTCTTT.

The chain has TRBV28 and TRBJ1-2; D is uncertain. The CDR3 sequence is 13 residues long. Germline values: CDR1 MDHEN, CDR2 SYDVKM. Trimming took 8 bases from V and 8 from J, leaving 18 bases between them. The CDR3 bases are TGTGCCAGCGGTACTTCAGGTGTTCGGGGCTACACCTTC. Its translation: CASGTSGVRGYTF.

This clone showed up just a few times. The CDR3 spells CATGTEFSGANVLTF. The CDR3 nucleotides are TGTGCCACCGGAACAGAGTTCTCTGGGGCCAACGTCCTGACTTTC. The V gene is TRBV7-2, the J gene TRBJ2-6; D is unresolved. The V end was cut by 10 bases, the J end by 0 bases, with 13 bases between. Germline V gives CDR1 SGHTA, CDR2 FQGNSA. The CDR3 is made up of 15 amino acids.